Sequencing of this T cell receptor (beta chain) was carried out in a study of graft-versus-host responses after intestinal transplantation. The CDR3 length is 14 residues. Per the germline V gene, CDR1 is MNHEY and CDR2 is SMNVEV (reference sequence). Trimming took 0 bases from V and 7 from J, leaving 12 bases between them. The data were produced by immunoSEQ multiplex PCR, yet TCRdb's version contains in-frame clones alone and is incomplete. The repertoire holds around 30,000 clones, with 87% as singletons. The sequence came from a human patient who received an intestinal transplant, so some T cells may come from the graft donor. The gene calls are TRBV27 and TRBJ1-1; D ambiguous. The sample in question was PBMCs, obtained 450 to 460 days after intestinal transplantation. CDR3 nucleotides: TGTGCCAGCAGTTTATCGATAGGAGTAGGTGAAGCTTTCTTT. Encoded protein: CASSLSIGVGEAFF.